This T cell receptor beta chain was found in a study of cytomegalovirus exposure and HLA in healthy donors. V shed 5 bases and J shed 0 bases, with 8 bases lying between them. The germline V gene has CDR1 SNHLY and CDR2 FYNNEI. This CDR3 has 14 amino acids. The PCR contained 60 Vbeta and 13 Jbeta primers. Data came from immunoSEQ multiplex PCR; TCRdb stores just in-frame clones and leaves some out. In the table there are about 130,000 clones, 60% to 80% of which are singletons. On this clone: Its target is unknown.

Study outcomes and limitations: A list of 164 TCR beta chains associated with cytomegalovirus was given.

Sequenced: PBMCs. The origin of this receptor is a woman aged 55-69 years in good health and CMV-seropositive. The genes are TRBV2 and TRBJ2-1; D is possibly TRBD2 (5 bases). CDR3 residues: CASSFRGSYNEQFF. CDR3 DNA: TGTGCCAGCAGTTTCCGGGGCTCCTACAATGAGCAGTTCTTC.